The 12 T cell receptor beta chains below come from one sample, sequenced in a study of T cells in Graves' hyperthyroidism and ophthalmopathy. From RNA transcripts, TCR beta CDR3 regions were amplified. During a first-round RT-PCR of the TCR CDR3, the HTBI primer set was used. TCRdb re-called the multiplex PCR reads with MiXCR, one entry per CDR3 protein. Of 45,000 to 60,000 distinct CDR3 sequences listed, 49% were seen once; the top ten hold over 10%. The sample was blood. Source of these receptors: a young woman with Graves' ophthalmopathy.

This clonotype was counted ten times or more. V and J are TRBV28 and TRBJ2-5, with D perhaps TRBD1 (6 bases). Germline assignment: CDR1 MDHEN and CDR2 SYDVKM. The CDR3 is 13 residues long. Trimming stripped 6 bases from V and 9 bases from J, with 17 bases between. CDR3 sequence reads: CASSANRVRAQYF. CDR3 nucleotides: TGTGCCAGCAGCGCAAACAGGGTCCGGGCCCAGTACTTC.

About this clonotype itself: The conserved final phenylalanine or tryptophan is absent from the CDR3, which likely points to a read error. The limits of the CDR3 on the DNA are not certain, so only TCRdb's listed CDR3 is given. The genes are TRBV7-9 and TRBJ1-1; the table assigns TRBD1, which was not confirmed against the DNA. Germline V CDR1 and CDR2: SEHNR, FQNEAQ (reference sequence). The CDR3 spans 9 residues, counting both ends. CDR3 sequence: CASSPVSIS.

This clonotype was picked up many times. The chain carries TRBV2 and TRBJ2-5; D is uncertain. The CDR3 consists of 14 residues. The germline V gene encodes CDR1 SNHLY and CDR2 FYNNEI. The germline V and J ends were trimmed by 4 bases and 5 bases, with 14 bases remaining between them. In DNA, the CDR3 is TGTGCCAGCAGTGGGTTAGGCCATGAGGAGACCCAGTACTTC. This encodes CASSGLGHEETQYF.

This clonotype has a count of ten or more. This CDR3 is CASSLMDSPLHF. The CDR3 DNA reads TGTGCCAGCAGCTTGATGGATTCACCCCTCCACTTT. The rearrangement uses TRBV11-2 and TRBJ1-6; D call uncertain. The germline gives CDR1 SGHAT, CDR2 FQNNGV. V dropped 3 bases and J dropped 8 bases, with 5 bases sitting between them. The CDR3 totals 12 residues.

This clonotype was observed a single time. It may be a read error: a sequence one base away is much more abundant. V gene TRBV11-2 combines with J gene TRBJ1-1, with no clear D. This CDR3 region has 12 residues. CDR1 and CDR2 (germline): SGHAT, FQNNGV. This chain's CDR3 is CASSFSFTEALF. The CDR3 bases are TGTGCCAGCAGCTTTTCGTTCACTGAAGCTCTCTTT.

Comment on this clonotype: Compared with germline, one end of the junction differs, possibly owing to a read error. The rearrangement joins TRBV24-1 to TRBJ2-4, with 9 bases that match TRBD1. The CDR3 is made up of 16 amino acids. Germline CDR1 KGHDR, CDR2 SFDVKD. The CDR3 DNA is TGTGCTACCAGAGATCCAAGGACAGGGGACAAAAACATTCAGTACTTC. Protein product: CATRDPRTGDKNIQYF.

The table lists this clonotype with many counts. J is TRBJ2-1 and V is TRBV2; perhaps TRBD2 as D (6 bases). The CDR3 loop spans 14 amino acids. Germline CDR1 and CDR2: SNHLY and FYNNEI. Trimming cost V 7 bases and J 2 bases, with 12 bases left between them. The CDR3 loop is CASIIAAPYNEQFF. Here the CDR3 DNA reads TGTGCCAGCATAATAGCGGCACCCTACAATGAGCAGTTCTTC. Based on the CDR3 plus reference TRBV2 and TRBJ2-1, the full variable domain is EPEVTQTPSHQVTQMGQEVILRCVPISNHLYFYWYRQILGQKVEFLVSFYNNEISEKSEIFDDQFSVERPDGSNFTLKIRSTKLEDSAMYFCASIIAAPYNEQFFGPGTRLTVL.

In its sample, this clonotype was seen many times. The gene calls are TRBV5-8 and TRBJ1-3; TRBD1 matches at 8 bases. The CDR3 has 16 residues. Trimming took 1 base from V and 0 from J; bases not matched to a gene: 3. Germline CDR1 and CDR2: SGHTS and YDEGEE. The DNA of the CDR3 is TGTGCCAGCAGCTTGACAGGGGGATTCTCTGGAAACACCATATATTTT. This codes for CASSLTGGFSGNTIYF.

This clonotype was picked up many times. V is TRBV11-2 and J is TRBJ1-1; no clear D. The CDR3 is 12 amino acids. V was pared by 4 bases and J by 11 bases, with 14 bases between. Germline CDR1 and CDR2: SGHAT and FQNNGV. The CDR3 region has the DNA TGTGCCAGCAGCTATTATGGAGCGACTGCTTTCTTT. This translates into CASSYYGATAFF.

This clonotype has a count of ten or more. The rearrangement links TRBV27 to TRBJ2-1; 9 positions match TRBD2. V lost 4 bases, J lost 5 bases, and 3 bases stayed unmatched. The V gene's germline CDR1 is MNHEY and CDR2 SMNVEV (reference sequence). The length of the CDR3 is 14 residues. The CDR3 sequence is CASSSSGNNNEQFF. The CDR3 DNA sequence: TGTGCCAGCAGTTCTAGCGGGAACAACAATGAGCAGTTCTTC.

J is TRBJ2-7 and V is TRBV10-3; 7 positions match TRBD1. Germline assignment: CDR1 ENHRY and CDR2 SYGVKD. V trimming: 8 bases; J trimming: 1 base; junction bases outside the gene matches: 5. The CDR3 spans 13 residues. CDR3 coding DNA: TGTGCCATCCACACAGGGGTTTCCTACGAGCAGTACTTC. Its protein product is CAIHTGVSYEQYF.

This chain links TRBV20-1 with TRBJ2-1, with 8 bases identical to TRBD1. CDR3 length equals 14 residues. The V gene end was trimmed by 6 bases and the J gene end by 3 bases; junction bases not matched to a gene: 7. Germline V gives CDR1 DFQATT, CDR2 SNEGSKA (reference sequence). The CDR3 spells CSAETGADYNEQFF. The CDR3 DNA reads TGCAGTGCCGAGACAGGGGCCGACTACAATGAGCAGTTCTTC.